Listed below are T cell receptor beta chains from one sample, sequenced in a study of beta chain features in type 1 diabetes. Data came from immunoSEQ multiplex PCR; TCRdb stores just in-frame clones and leaves some out. This sample has around 99,000 clones, with 40% found just once. The sample consisted of stem cell memory CD4+ T cells from blood. The receptors shown here come from a woman between 18 and 30 years old in good health. CDR3s include the opening cysteine and the closing phenylalanine or tryptophan. The order of the fields is D gene, J gene, clone size, V gene, CDR3 DNA, CDR3 protein. D genes are given only for firm matches. Part of the rows lack a size; the others show once, few, many or a class for expanded clones.

d_gene: NA
j_gene: TRBJ1-5
abundance: NA
v_gene: TRBV4-2
CDR3nt: TGTGCCAGCAGCCAAGATAGGAACAGGGATAATCAGCCCCAGCATTTT
CDR3aa: CASSQDRNRDNQPQHF

d_gene: TRBD1
j_gene: TRBJ1-5
abundance: NA
v_gene: TRBV7-9
CDR3nt: TGTGCCAGCAGCTTAGCTGGGACAGGGGGAGGTCAGCCCCAGCATTTT
CDR3aa: CASSLAGTGGGQPQHF

d_gene: TRBD1
j_gene: TRBJ2-1
abundance: NA
v_gene: TRBV29-1
CDR3nt: TGCAGCGTTGAACAGGGGACAGGGGGCAATGAGCAGTTCTTC
CDR3aa: CSVEQGTGGNEQFF

d_gene: TRBD1
j_gene: TRBJ1-2
abundance: once
v_gene: TRBV19
CDR3nt: TGTGCCAGTATGGGACAGGACTATGGCTACACCTTC
CDR3aa: CASMGQDYGYTF

d_gene: TRBD2
j_gene: TRBJ2-1
abundance: NA
v_gene: TRBV2
CDR3nt: TGTGCCAGCGCCTCGGGACTAGTAACCAATGAGCAGTTCTTC
CDR3aa: CASASGLVTNEQFF

d_gene: TRBD1
j_gene: TRBJ2-5
abundance: NA
v_gene: TRBV13
CDR3nt: TGTGCCAGCAGCTGGAGGACAGGGTCGGGGGAGACCCAGTACTTC
CDR3aa: CASSWRTGSGETQYF

d_gene: NA
j_gene: TRBJ1-2
abundance: NA
v_gene: TRBV18
CDR3nt: TGTGCCAGCTCACCCCGAGTGCGAACTAACTATGGCTACACCTTC
CDR3aa: CASSPRVRTNYGYTF

d_gene: TRBD1
j_gene: TRBJ2-6
abundance: NA
v_gene: TRBV7-2
CDR3nt: TGTGCCAGCAGCCGAACCCGGGACAGGTTTTACTCTGGGGCCAACGTCCTGACTTTC
CDR3aa: CASSRTRDRFYSGANVLTF

d_gene: TRBD1
j_gene: TRBJ2-2
abundance: few
v_gene: TRBV6-6
CDR3nt: TGTGCCATCACCTCGGGACAGGGGGGGACCGGGGAGCTGTTTTTT
CDR3aa: CAITSGQGGTGELFF

d_gene: TRBD2
j_gene: TRBJ2-3
abundance: NA
v_gene: TRBV28
CDR3nt: TGTGCCAGCAGTTTAAGACTAGCGGGAGGGTCAGATACGCAGTATTTT
CDR3aa: CASSLRLAGGSDTQYF

d_gene: NA
j_gene: TRBJ1-3
abundance: few
v_gene: TRBV19
CDR3nt: TGTGCCAGTAGTGCCAGCGGGACGCGATATTTT
CDR3aa: CASSASGTRYF

d_gene: NA
j_gene: TRBJ1-2
abundance: few
v_gene: TRBV20-1
CDR3nt: TGCAGTGCTCGCAGGGGCGGCTACACCTTC
CDR3aa: CSARRGGYTF

d_gene: NA
j_gene: TRBJ1-1
abundance: few
v_gene: TRBV15
CDR3nt: TGTGCCACCAGCATACGACTGGGAGAGGCTTTCTTT
CDR3aa: CATSIRLGEAFF

d_gene: NA
j_gene: TRBJ1-1
abundance: NA
v_gene: TRBV7-9
CDR3nt: TGTGCCAGCAGCTTAAGGGGCCCAGCGAACACTGAAGCTTTCTTT
CDR3aa: CASSLRGPANTEAFF

d_gene: NA
j_gene: TRBJ2-7
abundance: few
v_gene: TRBV6-1
CDR3nt: TGTGCCAGCAGTGAAGGCCTAGGTGTATACGGGCAGTACTTC
CDR3aa: CASSEGLGVYGQYF

d_gene: TRBD1
j_gene: TRBJ1-5
abundance: NA
v_gene: TRBV7-2
CDR3nt: TGTGCCAGCAGCTCCCAACAGGGGGTCATCAATCAGCCCCAGCATTTT
CDR3aa: CASSSQQGVINQPQHF

d_gene: TRBD2
j_gene: TRBJ2-1
abundance: once
v_gene: TRBV5-1
CDR3nt: TGCGCCAGCAGCTTGGGGCTAGCGGGAGCGACCAATGAGCAGTTCTTC
CDR3aa: CASSLGLAGATNEQFF

d_gene: TRBD1
j_gene: TRBJ2-5
abundance: few
v_gene: TRBV18
CDR3nt: TGTGCCAGCTCACCACCCGGGACAGGGAGCTGGGAGACCCAGTACTTC
CDR3aa: CASSPPGTGSWETQYF

d_gene: TRBD2
j_gene: TRBJ2-3
abundance: NA
v_gene: TRBV30
CDR3nt: TGTGCCTGGAGCCCGGGACTAGCGGGAGCAGATACGCAGTATTTT
CDR3aa: CAWSPGLAGADTQYF

d_gene: TRBD1
j_gene: TRBJ1-2
abundance: NA
v_gene: TRBV5-1
CDR3nt: TGCGCCAGCAGCGGGGGACAGGGCTATGGCTACACCTTC
CDR3aa: CASSGGQGYGYTF